These 3 T cell receptor beta chains originate from one sample sequenced in a study of blood T cell repertoires in COVID-19. Sequencing used immunoSEQ multiplex PCR; TCRdb keeps in-frame clones, though not all of them. The sample carries about 300,000 clones, about nine tenths recorded once. Sequenced: PBMCs or T cells enriched from blood (not recorded which). The receptors come from a man in his 60s who had recovered from COVID-19.

The chain couples TRBV5-4 to TRBJ2-6, with D perhaps TRBD2 (6 bases). Germline V CDR1 and CDR2: SGHNT, YYREEE (reference sequence). This CDR3 has 18 residues. Trimming took 0 bases from V and 0 from J, leaving 13 bases between them. The CDR3 region has the DNA TGTGCCAGCAGCTTGGACGGGAGAGGTCACTCTGGGGCCAACGTCCTGACTTTC. Translated: CASSLDGRGHSGANVLTF.

This chain uses TRBV19 with TRBJ2-6; 11 bases fit TRBD1. The CDR3 contains 17 residues. V shed 4 bases and J 3 bases; nucleotides not matched to a gene: 5. The germline gives CDR1 LNHDA, CDR2 SQIVND (reference sequence). CDR3 loop: CASSRGQGAFGANVLTF. The CDR3 bases are TGTGCCAGTAGTAGAGGACAGGGGGCGTTTGGGGCCAACGTCCTGACTTTC.

The V and J genes are TRBV18 and TRBJ2-2; 7 nucleotides match TRBD1. The V gene end was trimmed by 6 bases and the J gene end by 8 bases; junction bases not matched to a gene: 6. The CDR3 is 13 amino acids. Germline-derived CDR1 and CDR2 are KGHSH and LQKENI. The CDR3 here is CASSLGTAGELFF. CDR3 DNA sequence: TGTGCCAGCTCCCTTGGGACAGCTGGGGAGCTGTTTTTT.